A single sample gave rise to the 32 T cell receptor beta chains below, sequenced in a study of T cell repertoires in aging, cancer and after chemotherapy. TRB rearrangements spanning V, D and J were amplified using mixed TRB-A/B primers. One entry per CDR3 protein results from TCRdb running MiXCR on the multiplex PCR reads. The table has approximately 5,300 distinct CDR3 sequences, around 29% seen once; the top ten hold roughly 10%. Peripheral blood genomic DNA, not sorted cells or RNA, was the template. The sample consisted of blood. The receptors were sampled from a human donor with a solid tumor.

The chain combines TRBV28 with TRBJ1-2, with D possibly being TRBD1 (5 bases). The V end was cut by 7 bases, the J end by 6 bases, with 15 bases between. Germline values: CDR1 MDHEN, CDR2 SYDVKM. The CDR3 has 13 residues. The CDR3 spells CASIPGGRDGYTF. CDR3 bases: TGTGCCAGCATCCCCGGGGGACGAGATGGCTACACCTTC.

The chain uses TRBV28 and TRBJ2-7, with TRBD2 matching over 11 bases. V lost 7 bases, J lost 2 bases, and 7 bases stayed unmatched. Germline V gene data show CDR1 as MDHEN and CDR2 as SYDVKM. The CDR3 sequence is 15 residues long. CDR3 DNA: TGTGCCAGCACCCGGGGGGGACTAGCGGCCTACGAGCAGTACTTC. Residues: CASTRGGLAAYEQYF.

This rearrangement joins TRBV7-2 to TRBJ1-2; TRBD1 matches 8 bases. The CDR3 covers 14 residues. V lost 5 bases, J lost 3 bases, and 5 bases stayed unmatched. Looked up from germline, CDR1 is SGHTA and CDR2 is FQGNSA. The CDR3 protein is CASSKGQVDYGYTF. The CDR3 DNA sequence: TGTGCCAGCAGCAAGGGACAGGTGGACTATGGCTACACCTTC.

This sequence joins TRBV7-9 and TRBJ2-2; no clear D. This CDR3 has 13 residues. V lost 5 bases to trimming and J lost 4 bases, with 8 bases between them. CDR1 SEHNR and CDR2 FQNEAQ come from the germline V gene (reference sequence). CDR3 in DNA: TGTGCCAGCAGCCCATCACCCACCGGGGAGCTGTTTTTT. Protein: CASSPSPTGELFF.

The gene calls are TRBV20-1 and TRBJ1-1; tentatively, D is TRBD1 (5 bases). Germline V CDR1 and CDR2: DFQATT, SNEGSKA (reference sequence). The CDR3 has 15 amino acids. Trimming took off 3 bases at V and 0 bases at J, with 14 bases between the two ends. The CDR3 protein is CSASSSGRMNTEAFF. CDR3 nucleotides: TGCAGTGCTAGTAGTTCAGGGAGAATGAACACTGAAGCTTTCTTT.

The chain carries TRBV10-3 and TRBJ1-3; TRBD1 matches at 12 bases. Germline V gives CDR1 ENHRY, CDR2 SYGVKD. With 6 bases clipped from V and 2 bases from J, the junction kept 8 bases outside the gene matches. CDR3 length equals 17 residues. The CDR3 nucleotides read TGTGCCATCAGCCGGGACAGGGGGCCAGTGGCTGGAAACACCATATATTTT. It encodes CAISRDRGPVAGNTIYF.

The chain has TRBV6-1 and TRBJ1-1; possibly TRBD1 for D (6 bases). The germline gives CDR1 MNHNS, CDR2 SASEGT. Trimming removed 6 bases at V and 1 base at J, with 21 bases between. The CDR3 has 17 residues. For the CDR3, the DNA is TGTGCCAGCAGCTCAGGGACACTACAGGGAACGAACACTGAAGCTTTCTTT. Protein sequence: CASSSGTLQGTNTEAFF.

V is TRBV19 and J is TRBJ1-5; D uncertain. The length of the CDR3 is 13 residues. With 7 bases removed from V and 0 bases from J, the gap between germline ends came to 7 bases. Germline-derived CDR1 and CDR2 are LNHDA and SQIVND (reference sequence). The CDR3 DNA is TGTGCCAGTAAAGACTTTAGCAATCAGCCCCAGCATTTT. This encodes CASKDFSNQPQHF.

This sequence joins TRBV25-1 and TRBJ1-2; no clear D gene. The CDR3 has 10 amino acids. Germline-derived CDR1 and CDR2 are MGHDK and SYGVNS. Trimming removed 2 bases from V and 12 bases from J, with 7 bases in between. CDR3 nucleotide sequence: TGTGCCAGCAGTGAACGGAGGGACACCTTC. Encoded protein: CASSERRDTF.

V is TRBV19 and J is TRBJ2-7; 8 bases fit TRBD1. The V segment lost 0 bases and the J segment 5 bases; nucleotides outside the gene matches: 12. This CDR3 contains 17 residues. Germline V gene lookup returns CDR1 LNHDA and CDR2 SQIVND (reference sequence). Here the CDR3 DNA reads TGTGCCAGTAGTATAGATAACGGGGACAGGTCAGTCCACGAGCAGTACTTC. Residues: CASSIDNGDRSVHEQYF. Supplemented by reference TRBV19 and TRBJ2-7, the full variable domain reads DGGITQSPKYLFRKEGQNVTLSCEQNLNHDAMYWYRQDPGQGLRLIYYSQIVNDFQKGDIAEGYSVSREKKESFPLTVTSAQKNPTAFYLCASSIDNGDRSVHEQYFGPGTRLTVT.

This clonotype appeared a few times. The V call is TRBV7-9, the J call TRBJ2-5; D might be TRBD1 or TRBD2, each matching 6 bases. The V gene lost 5 bases and the J gene lost 1 base, with 17 bases spanning the gap. Germline loops: CDR1 SEHNR, CDR2 FQNEAQ (reference sequence). The CDR3 length is 16 residues. CDR3 DNA sequence: TGTGCCAGCAGCCCGGGGGCTAGCGCCCGCCAAGAGACCCAGTACTTC. The encoded protein is CASSPGASARQETQYF.

This clonotype came up a few times. J is TRBJ1-2 and V is TRBV27; 9 bases are shared with TRBD1. Trimming removed 4 bases from V and 2 bases from J; junction bases left unmatched: 14. The CDR3 contains 18 residues. Germline CDR1 and CDR2: MNHEY and SMNVEV (reference sequence). CDR3 protein: CASSSQTRSTGGNYGYTF. CDR3 coding DNA: TGTGCCAGCAGTTCGCAAACCCGTTCGACAGGGGGAAACTATGGCTACACCTTC.

The J gene is TRBJ1-4, the V gene TRBV23-1; TRBD1 is a possible D gene (5 bases). TRBV23-1 is sorted into the ORF group, with uncertain function. The CDR3 runs 16 residues. Trimming took 1 base from V and 3 from J, leaving 12 bases between them. This chain's CDR3 is CASSQYGAIPNEKLFF. The CDR3 coding sequence is TGCGCCAGCAGTCAATATGGGGCGATCCCTAATGAAAAACTGTTTTTT.

J is TRBJ1-5 and V is TRBV6-1; possibly TRBD1 for D (5 bases). The germline CDR1 and CDR2 sequences are MNHNS and SASEGT. This CDR3 is built from 14 residues. Trimming stripped 7 bases from V and 9 bases from J, with 19 bases between. As DNA, the CDR3 is TGTGCCAGCAATAAACAGGCGGGCTTGCGGCCCCAGCATTTT. Translation: CASNKQAGLRPQHF.

The chain carries TRBV11-2 and TRBJ1-1, with D possibly being TRBD1 (5 bases). Trimming left V 0 bases short and J 5 bases short, with 10 bases between. The CDR3 spans 14 residues. Looked up from germline, CDR1 is SGHAT and CDR2 is FQNNGV. CDR3 protein: CASSLDRAGTEAFF. The CDR3 coding sequence is TGTGCCAGCAGCTTAGATCGGGCAGGGACTGAAGCTTTCTTT.

This clonotype was recorded a few times. The V gene is TRBV19, the J gene TRBJ2-1; TRBD1 agrees at 12 bases. V shed 4 bases and J 5 bases; nucleotides not matched to a gene: 6. Germline V gene lookup returns CDR1 LNHDA and CDR2 SQIVND (reference sequence). The CDR3 covers 16 residues. In DNA, the CDR3 is TGTGCCAGTAGTAAGGGGGGGACAGGGGGCCACAATGAGCAGTTCTTC. This gives the protein CASSKGGTGGHNEQFF. The whole variable domain, remainder taken from reference TRBV19 and TRBJ2-1, is DGGITQSPKYLFRKEGQNVTLSCEQNLNHDAMYWYRQDPGQGLRLIYYSQIVNDFQKGDIAEGYSVSREKKESFPLTVTSAQKNPTAFYLCASSKGGTGGHNEQFFGPGTRLTVL.

This clonotype was observed a handful of times. This chain links TRBV5-5 with TRBJ1-2; the D gene is possibly TRBD1 (5 bases). The CDR3 extends over 13 amino acids. Germline V gene lookup returns CDR1 SGHKS and CDR2 YYEKEE (reference sequence). V was trimmed by 5 bases and J by 2 bases, leaving 10 bases between them. CDR3 in DNA: TGTGCCAGCAGTCCGGGGCAGAACTATGGCTACACCTTC. Translation: CASSPGQNYGYTF. Full variable domain (outside the CDR3, taken from reference TRBV5-5 and TRBJ1-2): DAGVTQSPTHLIKTRGQQVTLRCSPISGHKSVSWYQQVLGQGPQFIFQYYEKEERGRGNFPDRFSARQFPNYSSELNVNALLLGDSALYLCASSPGQNYGYTFGSGTRLTVV.

The chain recombines TRBV2 with TRBJ1-3, with 9 bases matching TRBD1. This CDR3 is 16 amino acids long. Trimming took 6 bases from V and 3 from J; bases not matched to a gene: 9. Per germline, CDR1 SNHLY and CDR2 FYNNEI. The CDR3 protein is CASRQQGASGGNTIYF. The CDR3 nucleotides are TGTGCCAGCAGACAACAGGGGGCGAGTGGTGGAAACACCATATATTTT.

CDR3 sequence reads: CASSYTIGGAGDNEQFF. The DNA of the CDR3 is TGTGCCAGCAGTTACACTATCGGGGGGGCCGGAGACAATGAGCAGTTCTTC. The rearrangement uses TRBV6-6 and TRBJ2-1; 8 bases fit TRBD2. The CDR3 loop spans 17 amino acids. J gave up 5 bases and V 2 bases, and 11 bases lay outside the gene matches. In germline, CDR1 is MNHNY, CDR2 SVGAGI (reference sequence).

In its sample, this clonotype ranks as medium-sized (0.01 to 0.1%). This chain joins TRBV5-6 and TRBJ2-2; D is uncertain. Germline values: CDR1 SGHDT, CDR2 YYEEEE. Trimming left V 3 bases short and J 7 bases short, with 7 bases between. The CDR3 consists of 12 residues. In DNA form, the CDR3 reads TGTGCCAGCAGCTGGTCAAGCGGGGAGCTGTTTTTT. Amino acids: CASSWSSGELFF.

The chain has TRBV28 and TRBJ2-6, with 11 positions matching TRBD2. Germline values: CDR1 MDHEN, CDR2 SYDVKM. The CDR3 sequence is 19 residues long. J gave up 1 base and V 0 bases, and 5 bases lay outside the gene matches. The CDR3 reads CASSLWRLAGPSGANVLTF. The CDR3 coding sequence is TGTGCCAGCAGTTTATGGAGACTAGCGGGGCCATCTGGGGCCAACGTCCTGACTTTC. The complete variable domain, with remaining parts taken from reference TRBV28 and TRBJ2-6, reads DVKVTQSSRYLVKRTGEKVFLECVQDMDHENMFWYRQDPGLGLRLIYFSYDVKMKEKGDIPEGYSVSREKKERFSLILESASTNQTSMYLCASSLWRLAGPSGANVLTFGAGSRLTVL.

This clonotype has just a few counts. The chain carries TRBV11-2 and TRBJ1-4; unclear D gene. This CDR3 spans 15 amino acids. Trimming removed 2 bases at V and 7 bases at J, with 14 bases between. The V gene's germline CDR1 is SGHAT and CDR2 FQNNGV. The CDR3 here is CASSLTTSFSEKLFF. Written as DNA, the CDR3 is TGTGCCAGCAGCTTAACGACCTCCTTTAGTGAAAAACTGTTTTTT.

The chain uses TRBV7-2 and TRBJ1-5, with 9 bases aligning to TRBD1. The V segment lost 3 bases and the J segment 3 bases; nucleotides outside the gene matches: 3. Per germline, CDR1 SGHTA and CDR2 FQGNSA. This CDR3 is built from 15 residues. The CDR3 loop reads CASSFTGGLNQPQHF. DNA of the CDR3: TGTGCCAGCAGCTTCACAGGGGGCCTCAATCAGCCCCAGCATTTT.

This clonotype was detected a few times. The rearrangement uses TRBV6-5 and TRBJ2-7; possible D gene TRBD1, 6 bases. Trimming stripped 2 bases from V and 3 bases from J, with 20 bases between. The CDR3 extends over 17 amino acids. Germline V lookup: CDR1 MNHEY, CDR2 SVGAGI. CDR3 in amino acids: CASSYRGQSAVNYEQYF. CDR3 DNA sequence: TGTGCCAGCAGTTACCGTGGACAGTCGGCTGTGAACTACGAGCAGTACTTC.

This chain links TRBV27 with TRBJ2-1; 8 bases are shared with TRBD1. The ends lost 4 bases at V and 7 bases at J; junction bases unmatched: 6. Germline V gene sequence: CDR1 MNHEY, CDR2 SMNVEV (reference sequence). This CDR3 spans 14 amino acids. The CDR3 protein is CASSSLGQANEQFF. CDR3 sequence (DNA): TGTGCCAGCAGTTCTCTGGGACAGGCGAATGAGCAGTTCTTC.

The rearrangement joins TRBV18 to TRBJ1-6; perhaps TRBD1 as D (5 bases). The ends were cut back, 1 base at V and 14 bases at J, with 9 bases in the middle. The V gene's germline CDR1 is KGHSH and CDR2 LQKENI. This CDR3 has 12 amino acids. The CDR3: CASSPQGPALHF. CDR3 coding DNA: TGTGCCAGCTCACCACAGGGACCTGCCCTCCACTTT.

The V and J genes are TRBV12-3 or TRBV12-4 and TRBJ1-1; possible D gene TRBD1, 6 bases. The germline V and J ends were trimmed by 3 bases and 9 bases, with 11 bases remaining between them. CDR3 length equals 12 residues. The CDR3 nucleotides read TGTGCCAGCAGTTTGGAGGGGGATCAAGCTTTCTTT. Its protein is CASSLEGDQAFF.

In its sample, this clonotype is medium-sized. V is TRBV11-1 and J is TRBJ1-1; D call uncertain. Germline CDR1 and CDR2: SGHAT and FQDESV (reference sequence). This CDR3 has 13 residues. V was trimmed by 3 bases and J by 5 bases, leaving 10 bases between them. The CDR3 bases are TGTGCCAGCAGCTTGGTTATGGGGACTGAAGCTTTCTTT. Its translation: CASSLVMGTEAFF.

In its sample, this clonotype was seen a few times. This rearrangement joins TRBV5-1 to TRBJ2-7; the D gene is possibly TRBD2 (5 bases). The length of the CDR3 is 15 residues. V was cut by 8 bases and J by 1 base, with 19 bases left in between. Germline V gene data show CDR1 as SGHRS and CDR2 as YFSETQ. CDR3 bases: TGCGCCAGGACCCTTATCGGGATCATTTCCTACGAGCAGTACTTC. This gives the protein CARTLIGIISYEQYF. Filled out from reference TRBV5-1 and TRBJ2-7, the complete variable domain reads KAGVTQTPRYLIKTRGQQVTLSCSPISGHRSVSWYQQTPGQGLQFLFEYFSETQRNKGNFPGRFSGRQFSNSRSEMNVSTLELGDSALYLCARTLIGIISYEQYFGPGTRLTVT.

This clonotype has just a few counts. The chain joins TRBV20-1 to TRBJ2-3; TRBD2 aligns across 12 bases. The trim removed 6 bases at V and 5 bases at J, leaving 6 bases unmatched. Germline CDR1 is DFQATT and CDR2 is SNEGSKA (reference sequence). This CDR3 region has 14 residues. The CDR3 spells CSARTSGVEDTQYF. The CDR3 bases are TGCAGTGCCAGGACTAGCGGGGTGGAAGATACGCAGTATTTT.

There are a few counts of this clonotype. This chain uses TRBV7-3 with TRBJ2-2, with 8 bases aligning to TRBD1. V trimming: 5 bases; J trimming: 7 bases; junction bases outside the gene matches: 3. CDR3 length: 13 amino acids. Looked up from germline, CDR1 is SGHTA and CDR2 is FQGTGA. CDR3 DNA sequence: TGTGCCAGCAGCCAACAGGGGGGCGGGGAGCTGTTTTTT. Its protein product is CASSQQGGGELFF.

A few counts support this clonotype. The genes are TRBV6-1 and TRBJ2-2; no firm D call. Germline CDR1 is MNHNS and CDR2 is SASEGT. The V gene lost 8 bases and the J gene lost 7 bases, with 11 bases spanning the gap. This CDR3 is 12 amino acids long. The CDR3 is CASYTLGGELFF. CDR3 coding DNA: TGTGCCAGCTACACCCTTGGCGGGGAGCTGTTTTTT.